This TCR beta chain was identified during a study of shared clonotypes between healthy human individuals. Regarding the study as a whole: Generally, naive subsets came out with larger estimated richness than memory subsets. Large sequencing depth failed to make sorted-subset sequencing complete, rarefaction showed.

TCRdb's table, derived via immunoSEQ multiplex PCR, lists solely in-frame clones and lacks some. The sample holds roughly 2.2 million clones, approximately 95% seen once. Every donor, a Caucasian adult, lived in Nashville, Tennessee. Note on this clone: Its cognate antigen is unknown. Additional DNA sequences in this sample encode the identical CDR3.

The specimen was naive CD4+ T cells from PBMCs. This sample's subset: CD45RA+ positively selected. The receptor's source is a young man in good health. Some clones in this sample may be carry-over from other donors' samples.

In DNA, the CDR3 is TGTGCCAGCAGTCTGGACAGGGGTAACTACGAGCAGTACTTC. Residues: CASSLDRGNYEQYF. The chain couples TRBV7-2 to TRBJ2-7, with TRBD1 matching over 9 bases. The length of the CDR3 is 14 residues. V was clipped by 6 bases and J by 3 bases; unmatched bases: 6. Germline CDR1 and CDR2: SGHTA and FQGNSA.